A selection of T cell receptor beta chains follows, all from one sample in a study of blood T cells in healthy people across ages. Each CDR3 protein is one row after TCRdb ran MiXCR on the 5' RACE reads. The table records a few hundred thousand distinct CDR3 sequences, about 26% of them present only once. Sequences were obtained from blood. These receptors all come from a woman in her 70s in good health. The CDR3 runs from the conserved cysteine through the conserved F or W. The order of the fields is clone size, V gene, J gene, D gene, CDR3 protein, CDR3 DNA. A D gene is named only where the DNA matches it firmly. The size field is filled for only some rows; it gives once, few, many or a size class.

few,TRBV3-1,TRBJ1-1,TRBD1,CASSQGDRGMNTEAFF,TGTGCCAGCAGCCAGGGCGACAGGGGGATGAACACTGAAGCTTTCTTT
many,TRBV7-3,TRBJ2-1,NA,CASSSTPSNKQFF,TGTGCCAGCAGCTCAACCCCGAGCAATAAGCAGTTCTTC
NA,TRBV3-1,TRBJ2-7,NA,CASSRADYEQYF,TGTGCCAGCAGCCGAGCAGACTACGAGCAGTACTTC
few,TRBV20-1,TRBJ1-1,NA,CSAPREGLNTEAFF,TGCAGTGCTCCGAGGGAGGGCCTGAACACTGAAGCTTTCTTT
few,TRBV5-1,TRBJ2-5,NA,CASSLDRAERETQYF,TGCGCCAGCAGCTTGGACAGGGCTGAGAGAGAGACCCAGTACTTC
NA,TRBV9,TRBJ2-1,TRBD1,CASSVEGQGTNEQFF,TGTGCCAGCAGCGTAGAGGGACAGGGGACCAATGAGCAGTTCTTC
NA,TRBV6-5,TRBJ2-5,NA,CASSYYGRVDETQYF,TGTGCCAGCAGTTACTACGGCAGGGTCGATGAGACCCAGTACTTC
NA,TRBV2,TRBJ1-2,NA,CASSEVDIEQGYTF,TGTGCCAGCAGTGAAGTTGACATTGAGCAGGGCTACACCTTC
many,TRBV6-6,TRBJ1-3,NA,CASRLTGTSSGNTIYF,TGTGCCAGCAGACTAACCGGGACGAGCTCTGGAAACACCATATATTTT
many,TRBV12-3/TRBV12-4,TRBJ2-1,NA,CASRVGRSSYNEQFF,TGTGCCAGCAGGGTAGGTAGGAGCTCCTACAATGAGCAGTTCTTC
NA,TRBV20-1,TRBJ2-3,NA,CSASRGLDTQYF,TGCAGTGCTAGCAGAGGTCTAGATACGCAGTATTTT
NA,TRBV7-9,TRBJ1-5,NA,CASSLQEDQPQHF,TGTGCCAGCAGCCTACAGGAGGATCAGCCCCAGCATTTT
NA,TRBV9,TRBJ1-1,NA,CASSVETYTEAFF,TGTGCCAGCAGCGTAGAGACATACACTGAAGCTTTCTTT
NA,TRBV5-1,TRBJ1-3,NA,CASSLQQGSGNTIYF,TGCGCCAGCAGCTTACAACAGGGTTCGGGAAACACCATATATTTT
many,TRBV7-2,TRBJ1-4,TRBD1,CASSPTGVGEKLFF,TGTGCCAGCAGCCCCACAGGGGTGGGTGAAAAACTGTTTTTT
NA,TRBV11-3,TRBJ2-7,NA,CASSHNPGGRWEQYF,TGTGCCAGCAGTCACAATCCGGGGGGCCGGTGGGAGCAGTACTTC
many,TRBV24-1,TRBJ1-1,TRBD1,CATSDTGGEGMNTEAFF,TGTGCCACCAGTGACACAGGGGGCGAAGGTATGAACACTGAAGCTTTCTTT
NA,TRBV6-5,TRBJ2-3,NA,CASSQSHRRDTQYF,TGTGCCAGCAGTCAGAGCCACAGGAGAGATACGCAGTATTTT
NA,TRBV7-9,TRBJ1-2,NA,CASSLELGASGYTF,TGTGCCAGCAGCTTAGAGCTGGGGGCGAGCGGCTACACCTTC
NA,TRBV7-3,TRBJ2-3,NA,CASSPSSITDTQYF,TGTGCCAGCAGCCCCTCCTCTATCACAGATACGCAGTATTTT
few,TRBV7-2,TRBJ1-1,TRBD1,CASSLGQGWGTEAFF,TGTGCCAGCAGCTTAGGACAGGGATGGGGCACTGAAGCTTTCTTT
few,TRBV3-1,TRBJ2-4,NA,CASSQGGRNIQYF,TGTGCCAGCAGCCAGGGGGGTCGAAACATTCAGTACTTC
NA,TRBV2,TRBJ2-4,TRBD2,CATSPGRGDKNIQYF,TGTGCCACCTCTCCCGGGAGGGGAGACAAAAACATTCAGTACTTC
many,TRBV7-2,TRBJ1-6,NA,CASSRTNSPLHF,TGTGCCAGCAGTCGGACCAATTCACCCCTCCACTTT
NA,TRBV5-1,TRBJ2-5,TRBD2,CASATSSLQETQYF,TGCGCCAGCGCGACTAGCTCCCTCCAAGAGACCCAGTACTTC
few,TRBV5-1,TRBJ2-5,NA,CASSLGFPGQETQYF,TGCGCCAGCAGCTTGGGGTTCCCCGGACAAGAGACCCAGTACTTC
NA,TRBV7-2,TRBJ2-1,TRBD2,CASSLVGLGVNEQFF,TGTGCCAGCAGCTTAGTGGGACTAGGTGTGAATGAGCAGTTCTTC
few,TRBV5-1,TRBJ1-2,NA,CASSPSGRHYGYTF,TGCGCCAGCAGCCCCTCCGGTAGGCACTATGGCTACACCTTC
few,TRBV12-3/TRBV12-4,TRBJ1-4,NA,CASSFLEGGLFF,TGTGCCAGCAGTTTTCTGGAGGGGGGACTGTTTTTT
few,TRBV7-2,TRBJ2-1,TRBD2,CASSLQRGGYNEQFF,TGTGCCAGCAGCTTACAGCGGGGGGGTTACAATGAGCAGTTCTTC
NA,TRBV29-1,TRBJ1-6,NA,CSYTRDRNSPLHF,TGCAGCTACACCAGGGATCGAAATTCACCCCTCCACTTT
few,TRBV2,TRBJ2-5,NA,CASSECREETQYF,TGTGCCAGCAGTGAATGCAGGGAAGAGACCCAGTACTTC
few,TRBV4-2,TRBJ1-5,NA,CASSQAHKGNQPQHF,TGTGCCAGCAGCCAAGCGCACAAAGGGAATCAGCCCCAGCATTTT
few,TRBV6-5,TRBJ2-1,NA,CASSSLDSHNEQFF,TGTGCCAGCAGCTCCCTAGACAGTCACAATGAGCAGTTCTTC
NA,TRBV4-1,TRBJ2-5,NA,CASSQDHRPGETQYF,TGCGCCAGCAGCCAAGATCACAGGCCGGGGGAGACCCAGTACTTC
NA,TRBV9,TRBJ2-3,TRBD2,CASSLPGTSGDYTDTQYF,TGTGCCAGCAGCTTACCTGGGACTAGCGGGGACTACACAGATACGCAGTATTTT
few,TRBV7-2,TRBJ2-3,NA,CASSLGPGETDTQYF,TGTGCCAGCAGCTTAGGTCCGGGGGAGACAGATACGCAGTATTTT
NA,TRBV10-3,TRBJ2-1,TRBD2,CAIMASGGSNEQFF,TGTGCCATCATGGCTAGCGGGGGGAGCAATGAGCAGTTCTTC
NA,TRBV6-2/TRBV6-3,TRBJ1-2,NA,CASSKGQNLGYTF,TGTGCCAGCAGTAAAGGTCAGAATCTTGGCTACACCTTC
many,TRBV11-2,TRBJ2-4,NA,CASSTGLAKNIQYF,TGTGCCAGCAGCACGGGACTAGCCAAAAACATTCAGTACTTC
few,TRBV12-3/TRBV12-4,TRBJ2-7,NA,CASTARTYEQYF,TGTGCCAGCACGGCGAGGACCTACGAGCAGTACTTC
NA,TRBV12-3/TRBV12-4,TRBJ2-7,TRBD2,CASSPQLGGEQYF,TGTGCCAGCAGTCCACAGCTGGGGGGGGAGCAGTACTTC
few,TRBV4-3,TRBJ1-2,NA,CASSQDTGSGYTF,TGCGCCAGCAGCCAAGATACGGGGTCTGGCTACACCTTC
NA,TRBV9,TRBJ2-5,TRBD2,CASSVERGGSETQYF,TGTGCCAGCAGCGTGGAGCGGGGGGGCTCAGAGACCCAGTACTTC
NA,TRBV20-1,TRBJ2-5,NA,CSARDQLTQYF,TGCAGTGCTAGAGATCAACTCACCCAGTACTTC
NA,TRBV20-1,TRBJ2-1,TRBD2,CSASGGTNNEQFF,TGCAGTGCTAGCGGGGGGACTAACAATGAGCAGTTCTTC
few,TRBV20-1,TRBJ2-5,NA,CSARKGPEETQYF,TGCAGTGCTAGAAAGGGACCCGAAGAGACCCAGTACTTC